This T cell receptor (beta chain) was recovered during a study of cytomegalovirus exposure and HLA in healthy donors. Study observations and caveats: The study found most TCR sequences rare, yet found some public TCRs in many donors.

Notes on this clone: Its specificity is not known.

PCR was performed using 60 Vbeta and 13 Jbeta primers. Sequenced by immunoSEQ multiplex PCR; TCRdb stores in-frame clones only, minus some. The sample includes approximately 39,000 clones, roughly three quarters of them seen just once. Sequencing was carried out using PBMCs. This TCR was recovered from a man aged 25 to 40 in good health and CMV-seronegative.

In DNA, the CDR3 is TGTGCCATCAGAGGTGCGAGCTCGGGCGAGCAGTACTTC. It is translated as CAIRGASSGEQYF. The rearrangement links TRBV10-3 to TRBJ2-7; no firm D call. This CDR3 is built from 13 residues. Trimming shortened V by 6 bases and J by 6 bases, and 15 bases separated the two germline ends. Germline V gene data show CDR1 as ENHRY and CDR2 as SYGVKD.